This TCR beta chain was captured in a study of control samples from healthy donors and cancer patients. Germline V gene lookup returns CDR1 MGHDK and CDR2 SYGVNS. Trimming removed 5 bases from V and 0 bases from J, with 17 bases in between. The CDR3 length is 17 residues. The data were produced by immunoSEQ multiplex PCR, yet TCRdb's version contains in-frame clones alone and is incomplete. The sample consists of more than 100,000 clones, approximately 90% of them appearing once. This chain uses TRBV25-1 with TRBJ1-3; D remains unclear. The clonotype comes from a man between 18 and 29 years old in good health. The sample comprised blood. For the CDR3, the DNA is TGTGCCAGCAGTCCCACAGCGGGGAAGGCCTCTGGAAACACCATATATTTT. Amino acids: CASSPTAGKASGNTIYF. Full variable domain (outside the CDR3, taken from reference TRBV25-1 and TRBJ1-3): EADIYQTPRYLVIGTGKKITLECSQTMGHDKMYWYQQDPGMELHLIHYSYGVNSTEKGDLSSESTVSRIRTEHFPLTLESARPSHTSQYLCASSPTAGKASGNTIYFGEGSWLTVV.